The present T cell receptor (beta chain) was sequenced within a study of shared clonotypes between healthy human individuals. General observations from the study: The sharing of 4.5% to 5.5% of naive CD4 clonotypes was seen across several donors.

CDR1 and CDR2 from the germline V gene are MNHEY and SMNVEV (reference sequence). Trimming took off 6 bases at V and 0 bases at J, with 6 bases between the two ends. The CDR3 runs 14 residues. The repertoire was sequenced with immunoSEQ multiplex PCR; TCRdb's copy has only in-frame clones and lacks some. The sample has under 1 million clones; almost 95% are singletons. CD45RO-negative, CCR7-positively selected cells formed the naive CD8 fraction, excluding terminally differentiated effector memory CD45RA+ cells. A word on this clone: Its antigen is currently unknown. At the DNA level, this CDR3 is encoded by other sequences in the same sample as well.

The TCR comes from a young man in good health. V gene TRBV27 combines with J gene TRBJ2-6, with D hard to call. The sample comprised naive CD8+ T cells sorted from blood. Written as DNA, the CDR3 is TGTGCCAGCAGCTTCTACTCTGGGGCCAACGTCCTGACTTTC. Translation gives CASSFYSGANVLTF.